These 23 T cell receptor beta chains were sequenced from one sample in a study of beta chain features in type 1 diabetes. Study-wide results and limits: Among all four CD4+ subsets, Type 1 diabetes patients had TCRB CDR3s that were moderately but significantly shorter.

Expressed TCRB transcripts were sequenced, since all the RNA that had been isolated was reverse transcribed. Clones were sequenced by immunoSEQ multiplex PCR, and TCRdb holds only the in-frame ones, with some missing. The sample includes 120,000 to 150,000 clones, about 13% seen only once; the top ten take 1.3%. Antigens of these TCRs are unknown. The source material was central memory CD4+ T cells from blood. All receptors come from a young man with type 1 diabetes.

The chain joins TRBV7-2 to TRBJ2-1; TRBD1 matches 9 bases. This CDR3 has 16 amino acids. J gave up 4 bases and V 5 bases, and 9 bases lay outside the gene matches. Per germline, CDR1 SGHTA and CDR2 FQGNSA. The chain's CDR3 is CASSQHRDREYNEQFF. CDR3 sequence (DNA): TGTGCCAGCAGCCAACACCGGGACAGGGAATACAATGAGCAGTTCTTC.

This clone was recorded a few times. The chain carries TRBV5-1 and TRBJ2-3, with D possibly matching TRBD2 (6 bases). The V end was cut by 3 bases, the J end by 6 bases, with 14 bases between. The CDR3 contains 14 residues. Germline CDR1 SGHRS, CDR2 YFSETQ. CDR3 sequence reads: CASSYLTSRDTQYF. In DNA form, the CDR3 reads TGCGCCAGCAGCTATTTGACTAGTCGGGATACGCAGTATTTT. Full variable domain (missing parts from reference TRBV5-1 and TRBJ2-3): KAGVTQTPRYLIKTRGQQVTLSCSPISGHRSVSWYQQTPGQGLQFLFEYFSETQRNKGNFPGRFSGRQFSNSRSEMNVSTLELGDSALYLCASSYLTSRDTQYFGPGTRLTVL.

To note about this clone: Other nucleotide sequences from this sample produce the same CDR3. This CDR3 reads CAWSRDSNSPLHF. CDR3 sequence (DNA): TGTGCCTGGAGCCGGGACAGTAATTCACCCCTCCACTTT. The chain is built from TRBV30 and TRBJ1-6, with 7 bases lining up with TRBD1. CDR3 size: 13 residues. Germline CDR1 GTSNPN, CDR2 SVGIG (reference sequence). V lost 3 bases and J lost 6; bases outside the gene matches: 2.

This clone turned up a few times. The chain has TRBV5-1 and TRBJ1-1; tentative D call: TRBD1 (5 bases). With 4 bases removed from V and 5 bases from J, the gap between germline ends came to 18 bases. This CDR3 is built from 15 residues. CDR1 SGHRS and CDR2 YFSETQ come from the germline V gene. This CDR3 is CASSPRGYFGTEAFF. The CDR3 DNA follows: TGCGCCAGCAGCCCACGGGGCTACTTTGGGACTGAAGCTTTCTTT.

This clone was recorded many times. This chain links TRBV30 with TRBJ2-4; possibly TRBD1 for D (5 bases). Germline CDR1 GTSNPN, CDR2 SVGIG (reference sequence). V gave up 4 bases and J gave up 5 bases, with 15 bases separating them. CDR3 length equals 14 residues. The CDR3, as DNA: TGTGCCTGGAAATATGACAGCTTTCAAAACATTCAGTACTTC. The encoded protein is CAWKYDSFQNIQYF. Based on the CDR3 plus reference TRBV30 and TRBJ2-4, the full variable domain is SQTIHQWPATLVQPVGSPLSLECTVEGTSNPNLYWYRQAAGRGLQLLFYSVGIGQISSEVPQNLSASRPQDRQFILSSKKLLLSDSGFYLCAWKYDSFQNIQYFGAGTRLSVL.

V gene TRBV4-2 combines with J gene TRBJ2-7; 7 bases line up with TRBD1. The V segment lost 0 bases and the J segment 2 bases; nucleotides outside the gene matches: 4. Germline lookup yields CDR1 LGHNA and CDR2 YNFKEQ. CDR3 length: 15 residues. The CDR3 region has the DNA TGTGCCAGCAGCCAAGAAAGGACAGGACCCTACGAGCAGTACTTC. Amino acids: CASSQERTGPYEQYF.

This clone has more than one count but fewer than ten. The rearrangement links TRBV4-2 to TRBJ2-7; 8 bases are a match to TRBD1. In germline, CDR1 is LGHNA, CDR2 YNFKEQ. The CDR3 has 15 residues. With V trimmed by 0 bases and J by 3 bases, 4 bases remained unmatched. The CDR3 loop is CASSQEGQGLYEQYF. The CDR3 DNA reads as TGTGCCAGCAGCCAAGAAGGACAGGGTCTCTACGAGCAGTACTTC.

This clone was counted ten times or more. The chain is built from TRBV14 and TRBJ2-2; no firm D call. The CDR3 is made up of 13 amino acids. Germline V gene sequence: CDR1 SGHDN, CDR2 FVKESK. V was pared by 4 bases and J by 5 bases, with 8 bases between. The CDR3 DNA sequence: TGTGCCAGCAGCCCGGACCTAACCGGGGAGCTGTTTTTT. Its protein is CASSPDLTGELFF.

The chain couples TRBV27 to TRBJ1-2; 10 positions match TRBD1. V lost 5 bases, J lost 7 bases, and 10 bases stayed unmatched. The CDR3 spans 15 residues. Germline V gene sequence: CDR1 MNHEY, CDR2 SMNVEV (reference sequence). CDR3 region: CASSPGQGVRLGYTF. The CDR3 bases are TGTGCCAGCAGTCCCGGACAGGGGGTAAGGCTTGGCTACACCTTC.

This clone was picked up one time. The V call is TRBV5-1, the J call TRBJ2-7; D possibly corresponds to TRBD1 (6 bases). Trimming cost V 0 bases and J 6 bases, with 31 bases left between them. This CDR3 has 20 residues. The germline gives CDR1 SGHRS, CDR2 YFSETQ. The CDR3 sequence: CASSLAAQLHRDMWFSEQYF. CDR3 sequence (DNA): TGCGCCAGCAGCTTGGCCGCGCAGTTACACCGGGACATGTGGTTCTCCGAGCAGTACTTC.

This clone was seen a few times. The chain is built from TRBV15 and TRBJ1-2; D might be TRBD1 (5 bases). There are 13 residues in the CDR3. The germline V gene has CDR1 LNHNV and CDR2 YYDKDF (reference sequence). The germline V and J ends were trimmed by 2 bases and 4 bases, with 8 bases remaining between them. In DNA form, the CDR3 reads TGTGCCACCAGCAGACAGGGAAGCTATGGCTACACCTTC. Translation gives CATSRQGSYGYTF.

The sample holds many counts of this clone. The chain is built from TRBV9 and TRBJ2-1; possible D gene TRBD1, 6 bases. The V and J ends lost 2 bases and 4 bases respectively, with 7 bases between them. Germline CDR1 and CDR2: SGDLS and YYNGEE. The CDR3 loop spans 13 amino acids. The CDR3 region is CASSVDRYNEQFF. In DNA, the CDR3 is TGTGCCAGCAGCGTCGACAGGTACAATGAGCAGTTCTTC.

The sample holds a few counts of this clone. The chain joins TRBV18 to TRBJ1-1; no definite D call. Germline values: CDR1 KGHSH, CDR2 LQKENI. CDR3 length equals 14 residues. Trimming took 2 bases from V and 1 from J, leaving 8 bases between them. DNA for the CDR3: TGTGCCAGCTCACCAATGGACGGGAACACTGAAGCTTTCTTT. Translated, it gives CASSPMDGNTEAFF. Drawing the rest from reference TRBV18 and TRBJ1-1, the complete variable domain is NAGVMQNPRHLVRRRGQEARLRCSPMKGHSHVYWYRQLPEEGLKFMVYLQKENIIDESGMPKERFSAEFPKEGPSILRIQQVVRGDSAAYFCASSPMDGNTEAFFGQGTRLTVV.

This clone was observed a few times. The gene calls are TRBV7-6 and TRBJ2-7; D not resolved. V lost 0 bases to trimming and J lost 7 bases, with 10 bases between them. There are 13 residues in the CDR3. CDR1 SGHVS and CDR2 FNYEAQ come from the germline V gene. This chain's CDR3 is CASSLAGPGEQYF. CDR3 nucleotides: TGTGCCAGCAGCTTAGCAGGTCCCGGAGAGCAGTACTTC. Full variable domain (rest looked up from reference TRBV7-6 and TRBJ2-7): GAGVSQSPRYKVTKRGQDVALRCDPISGHVSLYWYRQALGQGPEFLTYFNYEAQQDKSGLPNDRFSAERPEGSISTLTIQRTEQRDSAMYRCASSLAGPGEQYFGPGTRLTVT.

This rearrangement joins TRBV30 to TRBJ1-2; no reliable D call. Germline V gene lookup returns CDR1 GTSNPN and CDR2 SVGIG (reference sequence). Trimming removed 2 bases from V and 5 bases from J, with 9 bases in between. The CDR3 sequence is 12 residues long. The chain's CDR3 is CAWSNGDYGYTF. The CDR3 DNA sequence: TGTGCCTGGAGTAACGGAGATTATGGCTACACCTTC. The full variable domain, its missing parts supplied by reference TRBV30 and TRBJ1-2, is SQTIHQWPATLVQPVGSPLSLECTVEGTSNPNLYWYRQAAGRGLQLLFYSVGIGQISSEVPQNLSASRPQDRQFILSSKKLLLSDSGFYLCAWSNGDYGYTFGSGTRLTVV.

Here the CDR3 reads CASSFFSRDAYGYTF. The DNA of the CDR3 is TGTGCCAGCAGCTTCTTTAGCAGGGATGCCTATGGCTACACCTTC. The chain links TRBV5-4 to TRBJ1-2; D may be TRBD1 (5 bases). CDR1 is SGHNT, CDR2 YYREEE, per germline (reference sequence). Trimming left V 2 bases short and J 4 bases short, with 15 bases between. This CDR3 contains 15 residues. Looking up the rest from reference TRBV5-4 and TRBJ1-2 gives the full variable domain: ETGVTQSPTHLIKTRGQQVTLRCSSQSGHNTVSWYQQALGQGPQFIFQYYREEENGRGNFPPRFSGLQFPNYSSELNVNALELDDSALYLCASSFFSRDAYGYTFGSGTRLTVV.

The V and J genes are TRBV27 and TRBJ1-1, with TRBD1 matching 11 bases. CDR1 is MNHEY, CDR2 SMNVEV, per germline (reference sequence). Trimming cost V 5 bases and J 6 bases; bases outside gene matches: 8. The CDR3 runs 15 residues. The CDR3 loop is CASSQGTGGWAEAFF. CDR3 bases: TGTGCCAGCAGTCAGGGGACAGGGGGATGGGCTGAAGCTTTCTTT.

The rearrangement links TRBV18 to TRBJ1-4; D is undetermined. The CDR3 consists of 13 residues. In germline, CDR1 is KGHSH, CDR2 LQKENI. V gave up 5 bases and J gave up 8 bases, with 12 bases separating them. The CDR3 region is CASSAEPGEKLFF. The CDR3 DNA reads TGTGCCAGCTCAGCAGAACCGGGCGAAAAACTGTTTTTT.

This clone was seen only a few times. V is TRBV4-2 and J is TRBJ2-5, with a weak D call TRBD2 (5 bases). The V end lost 4 bases, the J end lost 1 base, and 13 bases lay between the germline ends. The CDR3 contains 15 residues. Germline assignment: CDR1 LGHNA and CDR2 YNFKEQ. CDR3: CASSLGGAVQETQYF. DNA for the CDR3: TGTGCCAGCAGCCTCGGAGGAGCGGTCCAAGAGACCCAGTACTTC.

This clone was seen a handful of times. The chain is built from TRBV29-1 and TRBJ1-2, with TRBD1 identical over 9 bases. Germline CDR1 and CDR2: SQVTM and ANQGSEA. The V gene end was trimmed by 4 bases and the J gene end by 7 bases; junction bases not matched to a gene: 7. CDR3 length: 13 residues. CDR3 DNA: TGCAGCGTTGGGAGGACAGGGGATCGTGGCTACACCTTC. This gives the protein CSVGRTGDRGYTF.

The J gene is TRBJ2-2, the V gene TRBV18; D not resolved. The V gene's germline CDR1 is KGHSH and CDR2 LQKENI. The V end lost 6 bases, the J end lost 3 bases, and 14 bases lay between the germline ends. CDR3 length: 15 amino acids. CDR3 sequence reads: CASSLMGTDTGELFF. The CDR3, as DNA: TGTGCCAGCTCCCTTATGGGCACGGACACCGGGGAGCTGTTTTTT.

The rearrangement links TRBV29-1 to TRBJ1-2, with D possibly matching TRBD1 (5 bases). Germline V CDR1 and CDR2: SQVTM, ANQGSEA. The V and J ends lost 4 bases and 4 bases respectively, with 10 bases between them. The CDR3 runs 12 residues. The CDR3 region has the DNA TGCAGCGTTGGCAGGGAGGGCTATGGCTACACCTTC. This translates into CSVGREGYGYTF.

Only a few counts were recorded for this clone. The chain is built from TRBV18 and TRBJ2-7; 9 bases agree with TRBD1. From germline, CDR1 is KGHSH and CDR2 LQKENI. This CDR3 contains 16 residues. V shed 4 bases and J 7 bases; nucleotides not matched to a gene: 14. As DNA, the CDR3 is TGTGCCAGCTCACTGTCAGTCCCACAGGGGGCTGGAGAGCAGTACTTC. Translation gives CASSLSVPQGAGEQYF.